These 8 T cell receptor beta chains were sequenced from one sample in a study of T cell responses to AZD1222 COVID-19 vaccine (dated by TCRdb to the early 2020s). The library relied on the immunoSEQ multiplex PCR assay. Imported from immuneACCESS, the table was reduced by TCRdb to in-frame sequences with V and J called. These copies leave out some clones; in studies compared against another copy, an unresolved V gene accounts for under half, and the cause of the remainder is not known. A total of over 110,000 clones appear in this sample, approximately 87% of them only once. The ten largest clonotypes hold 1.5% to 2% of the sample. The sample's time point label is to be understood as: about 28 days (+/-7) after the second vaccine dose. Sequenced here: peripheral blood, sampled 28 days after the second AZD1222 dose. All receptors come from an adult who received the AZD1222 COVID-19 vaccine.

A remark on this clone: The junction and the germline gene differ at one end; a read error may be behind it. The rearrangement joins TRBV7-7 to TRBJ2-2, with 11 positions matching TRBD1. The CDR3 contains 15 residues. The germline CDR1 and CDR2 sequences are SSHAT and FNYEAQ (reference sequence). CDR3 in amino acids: CASSTGTGGTGELFF. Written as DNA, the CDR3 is TGTGCTAGCAGCACCGGGACAGGGGGCACCGGGGAGCTGTTTTTT.

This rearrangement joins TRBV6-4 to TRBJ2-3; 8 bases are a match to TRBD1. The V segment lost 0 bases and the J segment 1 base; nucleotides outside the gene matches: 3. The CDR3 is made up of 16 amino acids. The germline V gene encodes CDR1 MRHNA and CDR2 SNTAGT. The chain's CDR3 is CASSDSPGQGTDTQYF. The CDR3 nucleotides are TGTGCCAGCAGTGACTCGCCGGGACAGGGCACAGATACGCAGTATTTT.

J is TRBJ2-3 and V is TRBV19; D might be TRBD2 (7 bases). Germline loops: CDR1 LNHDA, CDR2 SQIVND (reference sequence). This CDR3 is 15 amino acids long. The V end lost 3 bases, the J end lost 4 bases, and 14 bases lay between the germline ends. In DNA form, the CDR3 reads TGTGCCAGTAGTATGGGGGCGGGGAGGGCAGATACGCAGTATTTT. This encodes CASSMGAGRADTQYF. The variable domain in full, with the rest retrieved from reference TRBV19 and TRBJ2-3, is DGGITQSPKYLFRKEGQNVTLSCEQNLNHDAMYWYRQDPGQGLRLIYYSQIVNDFQKGDIAEGYSVSREKKESFPLTVTSAQKNPTAFYLCASSMGAGRADTQYFGPGTRLTVL.

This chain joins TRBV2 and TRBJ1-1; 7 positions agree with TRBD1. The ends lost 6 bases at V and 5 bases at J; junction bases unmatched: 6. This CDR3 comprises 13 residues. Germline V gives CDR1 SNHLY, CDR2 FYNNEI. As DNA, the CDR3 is TGTGCCAGCAGCAGACAGGGTACGACTGAAGCTTTCTTT. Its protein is CASSRQGTTEAFF.

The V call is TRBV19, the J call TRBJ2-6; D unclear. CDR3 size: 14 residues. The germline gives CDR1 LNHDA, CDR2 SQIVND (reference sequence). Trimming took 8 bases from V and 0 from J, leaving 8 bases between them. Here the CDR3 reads CASQSGSGANVLTF. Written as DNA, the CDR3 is TGTGCCAGTCAATCAGGCTCTGGGGCCAACGTCCTGACTTTC.

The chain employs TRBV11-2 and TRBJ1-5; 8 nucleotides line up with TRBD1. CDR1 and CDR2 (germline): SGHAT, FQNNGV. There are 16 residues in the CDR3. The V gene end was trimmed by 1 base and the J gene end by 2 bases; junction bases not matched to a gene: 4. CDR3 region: CASSLGTGTGNQPQHF. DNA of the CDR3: TGTGCCAGCAGCTTAGGGACAGGGACGGGCAATCAGCCCCAGCATTTT.

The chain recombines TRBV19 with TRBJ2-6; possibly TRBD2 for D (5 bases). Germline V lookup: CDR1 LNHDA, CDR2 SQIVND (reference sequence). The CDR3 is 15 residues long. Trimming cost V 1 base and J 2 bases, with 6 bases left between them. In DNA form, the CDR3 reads TGTGCCAGTAGTATAGGGGGAGCTGGGGCCAACGTCCTGACTTTC. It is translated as CASSIGGAGANVLTF.

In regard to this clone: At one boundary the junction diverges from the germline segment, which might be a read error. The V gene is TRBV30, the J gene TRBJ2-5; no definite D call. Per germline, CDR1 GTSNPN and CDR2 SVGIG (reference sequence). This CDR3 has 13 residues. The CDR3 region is CAWKGQTQATQYF. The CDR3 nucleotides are TGTGCCTGGAAAGGGCAGACACAAGCGACCCAGTACTTC.